This T cell receptor beta chain was profiled in a study of blood T cell repertoires in COVID-19. Remarks on this clone: This sample includes further DNA sequences coding for the same CDR3.

V was cut by 5 bases and J by 2 bases, with 9 bases left in between. The CDR3 loop spans 13 amino acids. Germline V CDR1 and CDR2: SGHVS, FQNEAQ. Sequenced by immunoSEQ multiplex PCR; TCRdb stores in-frame clones only, minus some. The sample includes about 220,000 clones, around 80% seen only once; the top ten take just under 20%. Sequencing was carried out using peripheral blood. The V gene is TRBV7-8, the J gene TRBJ1-2; possibly TRBD1 for D (6 bases). This clonotype was obtained from a man aged 25-40 years with active or convalescent COVID-19. The CDR3 reads CASSPDRNYGYTF. DNA for the CDR3: TGTGCCAGCAGCCCGGACAGAAACTATGGCTACACCTTC.